Below, 27 T cell receptor beta chains from the same sample are listed, as sequenced in a study of identical twins. TCRdb called the 5' RACE reads again in MiXCR, with one record for every CDR3 protein. The data show around 510,000 distinct CDR3 sequences, roughly an eighth seen once. The same sample was also studied in work on yellow fever vaccine responses in identical twins.

Material: CD4+ T cells sorted from blood. These receptors originate from a woman between 18 and 30 years old in good health.

This clonotype was seen a handful of times. The chain recombines TRBV11-2 with TRBJ2-6; D gene unclear. Trimming took 5 bases from V and 4 from J, leaving 3 bases between them. The CDR3 covers 12 residues. Germline loops: CDR1 SGHAT, CDR2 FQNNGV. CDR3 nucleotide sequence: TGTGCCAGCAGCGTCGGGGCCAACGTCCTGACTTTC. Amino acids: CASSVGANVLTF.

The V and J genes are TRBV7-3 and TRBJ1-3, with a possible D match to TRBD1 (5 bases). The germline V gene encodes CDR1 SGHTA and CDR2 FQGTGA. V lost 2 bases and J lost 3, with 11 bases in between. The CDR3 spans 15 residues. The CDR3: CASSLDGGFGNTIYF. The CDR3 DNA reads as TGTGCCAGCAGCTTAGACGGGGGTTTTGGAAACACCATATATTTT.

A few counts support this clonotype. The rearrangement uses TRBV5-1 and TRBJ2-2; TRBD1 agrees at 7 bases. This CDR3 comprises 15 residues. After removal of 4 bases from V and 3 bases from J, the junction contained 6 bases not matched to a gene. Germline V lookup: CDR1 SGHRS, CDR2 YFSETQ. The CDR3 protein is CASSVDRAHTGELFF. The CDR3 region has the DNA TGCGCCAGCAGCGTTGACAGGGCTCACACCGGGGAGCTGTTTTTT. Looking up the rest from reference TRBV5-1 and TRBJ2-2 gives the full variable domain: KAGVTQTPRYLIKTRGQQVTLSCSPISGHRSVSWYQQTPGQGLQFLFEYFSETQRNKGNFPGRFSGRQFSNSRSEMNVSTLELGDSALYLCASSVDRAHTGELFFGEGSRLTVL.

The chain joins TRBV28 to TRBJ2-7; 12 nucleotides align to TRBD1. The CDR3 is made up of 16 amino acids. Trimming took 6 bases from V and 3 from J; bases not matched to a gene: 9. From germline, CDR1 is MDHEN and CDR2 SYDVKM. The CDR3 coding sequence is TGTGCCAGCAGCAGTCCCGGGACAGGGGGCTACTACGAGCAGTACTTC. Translated: CASSSPGTGGYYEQYF.

The CDR3 sequence: CASSLREGWQPQHF. The CDR3, as DNA: TGTGCCAGCAGCTTAAGGGAGGGTTGGCAGCCCCAGCATTTT. The chain uses TRBV7-9 and TRBJ1-5; D not certain. The CDR3 is 14 residues long. Germline V CDR1 and CDR2: SEHNR, FQNEAQ (reference sequence). Trimming removed 2 bases at V and 7 bases at J, with 12 bases between.

This clonotype was seen ten or more times. J is TRBJ1-1 and V is TRBV29-1; no definite D call. The CDR3 consists of 14 residues. Per the germline V gene, CDR1 is SQVTM and CDR2 is ANQGSEA. Trimming stripped 5 bases from V and 3 bases from J, with 16 bases between. DNA for the CDR3: TGCAGCGTTTTTCCCCCTGGCAGACACACTGAAGCTTTCTTT. It codes for CSVFPPGRHTEAFF.

This clonotype was seen a handful of times. The V gene is TRBV5-1, the J gene TRBJ2-1, with 10 nucleotides matching TRBD1. The V segment lost 4 bases and the J segment 4 bases; nucleotides outside the gene matches: 2. This CDR3 spans 14 amino acids. CDR1 and CDR2 (germline): SGHRS, YFSETQ. CDR3 sequence: CASSTGQGYNEQFF. The CDR3 coding sequence is TGCGCCAGCAGCACGGGACAGGGGTACAATGAGCAGTTCTTC.

This chain joins TRBV9 and TRBJ2-3; 8 bases fit TRBD2. The V segment lost 0 bases and the J segment 2 bases; nucleotides outside the gene matches: 8. Germline V lookup: CDR1 SGDLS, CDR2 YYNGEE. This CDR3 region has 17 residues. CDR3 sequence: CASSVGPAGASTDTQYF. As DNA, the CDR3 is TGTGCCAGCAGCGTAGGTCCAGCGGGGGCCTCCACAGATACGCAGTATTTT.

The genes are TRBV5-4 and TRBJ2-5, with D possibly being TRBD1 (5 bases). CDR1 SGHNT and CDR2 YYREEE come from the germline V gene (reference sequence). With 2 bases removed from V and 5 bases from J, the gap between germline ends came to 13 bases. The CDR3 length is 14 residues. As DNA, the CDR3 is TGTGCCAGCAGCTTAAGGGGTTTTAGGGAGACCCAGTACTTC. Translation: CASSLRGFRETQYF.

The V call is TRBV4-2, the J call TRBJ2-1, with a possible D match to TRBD2 (6 bases). Per germline, CDR1 LGHNA and CDR2 YNFKEQ. The CDR3 has 16 residues. The V end was cut by 0 bases, the J end by 1 base, with 10 bases between. The CDR3 DNA is TGTGCCAGCAGCCAAGATGGCGGGGATTCCTACAATGAGCAGTTCTTC. Protein product: CASSQDGGDSYNEQFF.

The chain combines TRBV5-1 with TRBJ2-2, with D possibly matching TRBD1 (6 bases). The V gene lost 0 bases and the J gene lost 5 bases, with 14 bases spanning the gap. The CDR3 is made up of 16 amino acids. CDR1 and CDR2 (germline): SGHRS, YFSETQ. In nucleotides, the CDR3 is TGCGCCAGCAGCTTGGGGGACACCTGGAGGACCGGGGAGCTGTTTTTT. This gives the protein CASSLGDTWRTGELFF.

The V and J genes are TRBV5-5 and TRBJ1-5, with D unclear. The length of the CDR3 is 15 residues. V lost 1 base and J lost 3, with 11 bases in between. Germline V gene lookup returns CDR1 SGHKS and CDR2 YYEKEE (reference sequence). The CDR3 nucleotides read TGTGCCAGCAGCTTGCTGCGGGTGGACAATCAGCCCCAGCATTTT. It encodes CASSLLRVDNQPQHF.

This clonotype was counted between two and nine times. The chain combines TRBV20-1 with TRBJ1-4; 8 bases match TRBD1. V lost 4 bases and J lost 3; bases outside the gene matches: 4. Germline CDR1 is DFQATT and CDR2 is SNEGSKA (reference sequence). The CDR3 length is 14 residues. The CDR3 DNA reads as TGCAGTGCTACGGACAGGGTAGCTAATGAAAAACTGTTTTTT. It codes for CSATDRVANEKLFF.

This clonotype was observed many times. CDR3 bases: TGCAGCGTCGTCCAGGACAGGGTAGGAAAGACCCAGTACTTC. This sequence encodes CSVVQDRVGKTQYF. The V call is TRBV29-1, the J call TRBJ2-5; 8 nucleotides agree with TRBD1. V lost 6 bases to trimming and J lost 6 bases; unmatched junction nucleotides: 12. In germline, CDR1 is SQVTM, CDR2 ANQGSEA. This CDR3 has 14 residues. The whole variable domain, remainder taken from reference TRBV29-1 and TRBJ2-5, is SAVISQKPSRDICQRGTSLTIQCQVDSQVTMMFWYRQQPGQSLTLIATANQGSEATYESGFVIDKFPISRPNLTFSTLTVSNMSPEDSSIYLCSVVQDRVGKTQYFGPGTRLLVL.

This rearrangement joins TRBV11-2 to TRBJ2-2; D remains ambiguous. Trimming stripped 3 bases from V and 4 bases from J, with 9 bases between. Germline V gives CDR1 SGHAT, CDR2 FQNNGV. The CDR3 sequence is 14 residues long. CDR3 loop: CASSFITATGELFF. As DNA, the CDR3 is TGTGCCAGCAGCTTTATAACCGCCACCGGGGAGCTGTTTTTT.

This chain joins TRBV29-1 and TRBJ2-7; TRBD1 or TRBD2 may be the D gene (6 bases each). This CDR3 has 12 amino acids. Trimming left V 4 bases short and J 5 bases short, with 12 bases between. Germline values: CDR1 SQVTM, CDR2 ANQGSEA. CDR3 coding DNA: TGCAGCGTTGGGACGGGGGCAGACGAGCAGTACTTC. Residues: CSVGTGADEQYF.

This clonotype was counted at least ten times. The genes are TRBV30 and TRBJ1-1; D remains ambiguous. The CDR3 is 11 amino acids. The V end was cut by 0 bases, the J end by 11 bases, with 10 bases between. Germline V gene lookup returns CDR1 GTSNPN and CDR2 SVGIG (reference sequence). The CDR3: CAWSVVEDAFF. CDR3 nucleotide sequence: TGTGCCTGGAGTGTAGTGGAGGACGCTTTCTTT.

This clonotype occurred a few times. The chain recombines TRBV15 with TRBJ2-1; D is perhaps TRBD1 (5 bases). V was trimmed by 6 bases and J by 3 bases, leaving 12 bases between them. The germline CDR1 and CDR2 sequences are LNHNV and YYDKDF (reference sequence). CDR3 size: 14 residues. As DNA, the CDR3 is TGTGCCACCAGGTCCGTCCAGGGCTACAATGAGCAGTTCTTC. Amino acids: CATRSVQGYNEQFF.

The chain carries TRBV7-9 and TRBJ2-3; D is possibly TRBD2 (7 bases). The CDR3 has 17 residues. Trimming cost V 0 bases and J 4 bases, with 17 bases left between them. Per germline, CDR1 SEHNR and CDR2 FQNEAQ (reference sequence). The CDR3 nucleotides read TGTGCCAGCAGCTTAGCCACAGGGACTAAGTTCCCAGATACGCAGTATTTT. Amino acids: CASSLATGTKFPDTQYF.

The rearrangement joins TRBV6-6 to TRBJ1-1; D is unclear. Germline V gives CDR1 MNHNY, CDR2 SVGAGI (reference sequence). V dropped 7 bases and J dropped 3 bases, with 9 bases sitting between them. This CDR3 is 12 amino acids long. This chain's CDR3 is CASKVGDTEAFF. In DNA, the CDR3 is TGTGCCAGCAAGGTCGGCGACACTGAAGCTTTCTTT.

V is TRBV7-3 and J is TRBJ2-7; D unclear. Looked up from germline, CDR1 is SGHTA and CDR2 is FQGTGA. The ends were cut back, 1 base at V and 1 base at J, with 11 bases in the middle. The CDR3 runs to 15 residues. The CDR3 loop is CASSLRAEASYEQYF. The CDR3 DNA reads as TGTGCCAGCAGCTTAAGAGCCGAGGCTTCCTACGAGCAGTACTTC.

The chain recombines TRBV6-5 with TRBJ2-5, with a weak D call TRBD1 (5 bases). In germline, CDR1 is MNHEY, CDR2 SVGAGI. The CDR3 has 13 residues. The ends were cut back, 2 bases at V and 3 bases at J, with 7 bases in the middle. CDR3: CASSYVGEETQYF. CDR3 coding DNA: TGTGCCAGCAGTTACGTAGGGGAAGAGACCCAGTACTTC.

In this sample, this clonotype turned up a few times. Written as DNA, the CDR3 is TGTGCCAGCAGCTTAATGTGGAGAGGGGACAATGAGCAGTTCTTC. Translated, it gives CASSLMWRGDNEQFF. V gene TRBV7-9 combines with J gene TRBJ2-1; D is perhaps TRBD1 or TRBD2 (5 bases each). Germline CDR1 is SEHNR and CDR2 is FQNEAQ (reference sequence). The CDR3 spans 15 residues. V lost 2 bases to trimming and J lost 5 bases, with 13 bases between them.

The rearrangement joins TRBV28 to TRBJ2-1; D may be TRBD1 (7 bases). The end of the DNA aligns better with TRBJ2-7, so the J call may be wrong. This CDR3 region has 16 residues. Germline V gene lookup returns CDR1 MDHEN and CDR2 SYDVKM. In DNA, the CDR3 is TGTGCCAGCAGTGACCCACGGGGGCAAGGGGGCAATGAGCAGTACTTC. Translating gives CASSDPRGQGGNEQYF.

The chain links TRBV7-2 to TRBJ1-2; 10 bases are a match to TRBD1. CDR1 and CDR2 (germline): SGHTA, FQGNSA. The CDR3 loop spans 14 amino acids. V dropped 5 bases and J dropped 7; count of bases not matched to a gene: 7. DNA of the CDR3: TGTGCCAGCAGCCAATTGACAGGGGGCTCTGGCTACACCTTC. The encoded protein is CASSQLTGGSGYTF.

The V call is TRBV3-1, the J call TRBJ1-5; TRBD1 matches at 8 bases. With 4 bases clipped from V and 4 bases from J, the junction kept 3 bases outside the gene matches. The CDR3 covers 14 residues. Germline values: CDR1 LGHDT, CDR2 YNNKEL (reference sequence). The CDR3 sequence is CASSPRTGNQPQHF. The DNA for the CDR3 is TGTGCCAGCAGCCCTAGGACAGGGAATCAGCCCCAGCATTTT.

This clonotype was seen many times. The genes are TRBV15 and TRBJ2-3; TRBD2 might be the D (5 bases). The CDR3 contains 14 residues. Trimming stripped 0 bases from V and 7 bases from J, with 11 bases between. Germline V gene data show CDR1 as LNHNV and CDR2 as YYDKDF (reference sequence). CDR3 protein: CATSRDSGEHTQYF. Written as DNA, the CDR3 is TGTGCCACCAGCAGAGATTCCGGGGAACATACGCAGTATTTT.